This T cell receptor beta chain was sequenced during a study of regulatory T cells in long-lasting Graves disease. Germline V lookup: CDR1 DFQATT, CDR2 SNEGSKA (reference sequence). CDR3 length: 18 amino acids. J was trimmed by 0 bases and V by 5 bases; bases with no gene match: 13. Time point in this sample: newly diagnosed GD, antithyroid drugs for less than 3 months. The TCR library was prepared using RNA isolated from PBMCs. The authors built TCR beta libraries using iRepertoire HTBI primers and Arm-PCR of CDR3 regions. Each CDR3 protein is one row after TCRdb ran MiXCR on the multiplex PCR reads. The sample gives hundreds of thousands of distinct CDR3 sequences, roughly 14% of which show up once; roughly 9.7% is in the top ten. These data were also reused for a study on T cells in Graves' hyperthyroidism and ophthalmopathy. From that report: Graves' hyperthyroidism without ophthalmopathy progression within 18 months was termed stable. Patients aged 18 to 65 had newly diagnosed hyperthyroidism of under 2 months' duration.

The sequence was obtained from a man aged 25-40 years with Graves disease. This specimen consisted of peripheral blood mononuclear cells (PBMCs), obtained at new diagnosis, from a patient treated with antithyroid drugs. The chain has TRBV20-1 and TRBJ2-6; 7 bases agree with TRBD2. This CDR3 reads CSAGGGFFLSSGANVLTF. CDR3 in DNA: TGCAGTGCTGGGGGGGGTTTCTTCTTAAGCTCTGGGGCCAACGTCCTGACTTTC.